This T cell receptor beta chain is drawn from a study of B cell selection in AIRE deficiency. The ends lost 3 bases at V and 4 bases at J; junction bases unmatched: 7. This CDR3 has 15 amino acids. CDR1 and CDR2 from the germline V gene are MDHEN and SYDVKM. The sorted conventional CD4 T cells were gated as CD4+CD127+. Data came from immunoSEQ multiplex PCR; TCRdb stores just in-frame clones and leaves some out. Of about 24,000 clones in the sample, around 96% were seen once. Sequencing was done on a sample of CD4+CD127+ conventional T cells sorted from PBMCs. The chain employs TRBV28 and TRBJ1-2; 8 bases fit TRBD1. The clonotype comes from a human donor in good health. The CDR3 here is CASSFETGDPYGYTF. In DNA form, the CDR3 reads TGTGCCAGCAGTTTTGAGACAGGGGATCCCTATGGCTACACCTTC.